These 26 T cell receptor beta chains originate from one sample sequenced in a study of tissue T cells after allogeneic stem cell transplantation. Specified time point: mouse harvest day 14 after allogeneic transplant. The graft held 10^6 splenic CD5+ T cells and 10^7 T-cell-depleted bone marrow cells. Sequencing used immunoSEQ multiplex PCR; TCRdb keeps in-frame clones, though not all of them. This table holds 1,700 or so clones, 50% found once. Sequenced material: gut tissue. These receptors all come from a female BALB/c mouse given C57BL/6 T cells with graft-versus-host disease after an allogeneic hematopoietic cell transplant.

By share of the sample, this clone is large. Gene names refer to mouse genes. The sequence runs out 1 residue before the end of the CDR3; the remainder is reconstructed from the germline J gene. The V gene is TRBV16, the J gene TRBJ1-3; TRBD1 is a possible D gene (5 bases). Germline V gene sequence: CDR1 SGHSA, CDR2 FRNQAP. Trimming left V 8 bases short and J 0 bases short, with 11 bases between. The CDR3 spans 14 residues. CDR3 loop: CASRTTNSGNTLYF. The sequenced part of the CDR3 DNA is TGTGCAAGCCGGACAACAAATTCTGGAAATACGCTCTAT. The full variable domain, completed using reference TRBV16 and TRBJ1-3, is NAGVIQTPRHKVTGKGQEATLWCEPISGHSAVFWYRQTIVQGLEFLTYFRNQAPIDDSGMPKERFSAQMPNQSHSTLKIQSTQPQDSAVYLCASRTTNSGNTLYFGEGSRLIVV.

In the case of this clone: Gene names follow the mouse nomenclature. The CDR3 end is not reached by the read, which stops 1 residue before it; the germline J gene fills it in. J is TRBJ2-2 and V is TRBV15, with D unresolved. This CDR3 region has 15 residues. Germline assignment: CDR1 SGHND and CDR2 FRSKSL. Trimming took 1 base from V and 0 from J, leaving 6 bases between them. CDR3 sequence reads: CASSLGWTNTGQLYF. CDR3 bases read: TGTGCCAGCAGTTTAGGCTGGACAAACACCGGGCAGCTCTAC.

Worth noting for this clone: The genes are named according to mouse. The CDR3 reads CASSDNTEVFF. The CDR3 DNA, read in part, is TGTGCCAGCAGTGATAACACAGAAGTCTTC. The rearrangement uses TRBV13-1 and TRBJ1-1; the D is unclear. The CDR3 end lies 1 residue beyond the end of the read and is filled in from the germline J gene. V was clipped by 1 base and J by 2 bases, with 0 bases between them. CDR3 size: 11 residues. CDR1 and CDR2 (germline): NSHNY, SYGAGN.

A few counts support this clone. Mouse gene names and germline throughout. The read terminates 1 residue before the CDR3 end, so the remaining end is supplied by the germline J gene. V is TRBV15 and J is TRBJ2-5, with TRBD2 as a possible D gene (5 bases). The V end was cut by 2 bases, the J end by 1 base, with 7 bases between. Germline V gives CDR1 SGHND, CDR2 FRSKSL. This CDR3 contains 14 residues. Partial CDR3 DNA: TGTGCCAGCAGTTTACTGGGTTACCAAGACACCCAGTAC. It specifies CASSLLGYQDTQY. The CDR3 reads in full as CASSLLGYQDTQYF.

This clone occurred a few times. Gene names are mouse gene names. The read gets to within 1 residue of the CDR3 end, and the germline J gene fills in the rest. The V and J genes are TRBV24 and TRBJ2-7; D remains unclear. This CDR3 is built from 14 residues. Trimming shortened V by 1 base and J by 0 bases, and 7 bases separated the two germline ends. CDR1 and CDR2 (germline): KGHTA, FRNEEI. CDR3 protein: CASSLLRSSYEQYF. CDR3 DNA, as far as it was read: TGTGCCAGCAGTCTGTTGAGGAGCTCCTATGAACAGTAC.

Turning to this clone: Gene names and germline match the mouse. The CDR3 is cut off 1 residue early in the read; its end comes from the germline J gene. The V and J genes are TRBV19 and TRBJ1-1; TRBD1 is a possible D gene (6 bases). This CDR3 region has 13 residues. Germline-derived CDR1 and CDR2 are FNHDT and SITEND (reference sequence). Trimming removed 7 bases at V and 0 bases at J, with 10 bases between. The CDR3 loop reads CASADRTNTEVFF. CDR3 DNA, as far as it was read: TGTGCCAGCGCGGACAGAACAAACACAGAAGTCTTC.

Note on this clone: Its ends do not fully match the called genes, so a read error is possible. Gene names and germline refer to mouse. This CDR3 is CVSSEQGRNTEVFF. Partial CDR3 DNA: TGTGTCAGCAGTGAACAGGGGAGGAACACAGAAGTCTTC. The V and J genes are TRBV13-3 and TRBJ1-1, with 7 bases aligning to TRBD1. Read data end 1 residue before the CDR3 end; the end is taken from the germline J gene. The CDR3 is 14 amino acids. CDR1 and CDR2 (germline): NNHDY, SYVADS.

Remarks on this clone: Genes and germline are mouse. Read coverage stops 1 residue before the CDR3 terminus; the germline J gene supplies the remainder. The chain recombines TRBV13-2 with TRBJ2-1; 11 bases are a match to TRBD2. Germline CDR1 and CDR2: NNHNN and SYGAGS (reference sequence). The length of the CDR3 is 16 residues. The V gene end was trimmed by 3 bases and the J gene end by 6 bases; junction bases not matched to a gene: 8. The CDR3 here is CASGGRHWGGFAEQFF. The covered CDR3 bases are TGTGCCAGCGGTGGCCGTCACTGGGGGGGCTTTGCTGAGCAGTTC.

With respect to this clone: Gene names are the mouse ones. The read is 1 residue too short to cover the CDR3 end, so that end is filled in from the germline J gene. The rearrangement uses TRBV16 and TRBJ2-3; 9 bases agree with TRBD2. From germline, CDR1 is SGHSA and CDR2 FRNQAP. The ends lost 1 base at V and 0 bases at J; junction bases unmatched: 5. There are 17 residues in the CDR3. The CDR3 reads CASSLARLGASAETLYF. CDR3 DNA (partial): TGTGCAAGCAGCTTAGCCCGACTGGGGGCTAGTGCAGAAACGCTGTAT.

Sample share makes this clone large (0.1 to 1%). Gene names follow the mouse nomenclature. The read ends 1 residue before the CDR3 terminus; that terminus is restored from the germline J gene. The chain has TRBV23 and TRBJ1-3; the D call of TRBD1 is as the table states it, not checked on the DNA. The CDR3 totals 16 residues. CDR1 KGHTA and CDR2 FQNQQP come from the germline V gene. The CDR3: CSSSQSTGPSGNTLYF. Incomplete CDR3 DNA: TGCTCCAGCAGTCAATCGACAGGGCCTTCTGGAAATACGCTCTAT.

There are a few counts of this clone. The gene symbols are mouse symbols. The CDR3 end lies 1 residue beyond the end of the read and is filled in from the germline J gene. This sequence joins TRBV31 and TRBJ1-5; D is unclear. V was cut by 3 bases and J by 0 bases, with 6 bases left in between. Per the germline V gene, CDR1 is GKSSPN and CDR2 is SITVG. This CDR3 contains 13 residues. CDR3 sequence reads: CAWSQYNNQAPLF. Incomplete CDR3 DNA: TGTGCCTGGAGCCAGTATAACAACCAGGCTCCGCTT.

Only a few counts were recorded for this clone. Gene labels here are mouse ones. The sequenced fragment ends 1 residue before the CDR3 boundary, so the rest is inferred from the germline J gene. The chain links TRBV13-2 to TRBJ1-5; a possible D gene is TRBD1 (5 bases). V dropped 3 bases and J dropped 2 bases, with 6 bases sitting between them. The CDR3 runs to 13 residues. The germline V gene has CDR1 NNHNN and CDR2 SYGAGS (reference sequence). This CDR3 is CASGGGYNQAPLF. CDR3 DNA (partial): TGTGCCAGCGGTGGGGGGTACAACCAGGCTCCGCTT.

Points on this clone: Genes here carry mouse names. From the germline J gene comes the end of the CDR3, since the read stops 1 residue before it. The chain joins TRBV13-1 to TRBJ2-7; 7 bases match TRBD1. Germline CDR1 and CDR2: NSHNY and SYGAGN. The CDR3 runs 13 residues. Trimming took 1 base from V and 3 from J; bases not matched to a gene: 1. The CDR3 loop is CASSDSGGYEQYF. CDR3 bases read: TGTGCCAGCAGTGATTCAGGGGGCTATGAACAGTAC.

To note about this clone: The gene names given are mouse names. The read ends 1 residue early relative to the CDR3; the germline J gene fills the gap. V and J are TRBV13-3 and TRBJ2-7; D gene ambiguous. Germline V gives CDR1 NNHDY, CDR2 SYVADS. The CDR3 contains 14 residues. Trimming left V 3 bases short and J 0 bases short, with 10 bases between. The covered CDR3 bases are TGTGCCAGCAGTGGGGTCTCTAGCTCCTATGAACAGTAC. Its protein product is CASSGVSSSYEQY. The CDR3, in full, reads CASSGVSSSYEQYF.

On this clone itself: Mouse names are used for the genes. The read stops 1 residue short of the end of the CDR3; the missing end is completed from the germline J gene. The chain is built from TRBV23 and TRBJ2-2; TRBD1, the table's D call, was not compared with the DNA. Germline-derived CDR1 and CDR2 are KGHTA and FQNQQP. The CDR3 has 14 amino acids. CDR3 sequence: CSSSQQGDTGQLYF. Incomplete CDR3 DNA: TGCTCCAGCAGTCAACAGGGAGACACCGGGCAGCTCTAC. Filled out from reference TRBV23 and TRBJ2-2, the complete variable domain reads DAAVTQKPRYLIKMKGQEAEMKCIPEKGHTAVFWYQQKQSKELKFLIYFQNQQPLDQIDMVKERFSAVCPSSSLCSLGIRTCEAEDSALYLCSSSQQGDTGQLYFGEGSKLTVL.

To note about this clone: The genes are named according to mouse. The observed sequence ends 1 residue before the CDR3 terminus, with the missing tail filled in from the germline J gene. The genes are TRBV26 and TRBJ1-1; no clear D. Germline assignment: CDR1 KGHPV and CDR2 FQNQEV (reference sequence). The V gene lost 2 bases and the J gene lost 0 bases, with 1 base spanning the gap. The CDR3 has 12 amino acids. The CDR3 bases that were read are TGTGCCAGCAGTCTGCCAAACACAGAAGTCTTC. It specifies CASSLPNTEVF. The whole CDR3 protein is CASSLPNTEVFF.

Concerning this clone itself: The gene names given are mouse names. The read is 1 residue too short to cover the CDR3 end, so that end is filled in from the germline J gene. The chain couples TRBV26 to TRBJ2-4, with TRBD1 as a possible D gene (6 bases). The V gene lost 3 bases and the J gene lost 0 bases, with 10 bases spanning the gap. The CDR3 totals 15 residues. Germline V gives CDR1 KGHPV, CDR2 FQNQEV (reference sequence). The part of the CDR3 DNA that was read is TGTGCCAGCAGTCTCCAGGGGTCTAGTCAAAACACCTTGTAC. This translates into CASSLQGSSQNTLY. The whole CDR3 protein reads CASSLQGSSQNTLYF.

Worth noting for this clone: All gene names here are mouse names. Read coverage stops 1 residue before the CDR3 terminus; the germline J gene supplies the remainder. J is TRBJ2-7 and V is TRBV26; TRBD1 is a possible D gene (6 bases). V gave up 4 bases and J gave up 4 bases, with 11 bases separating them. This CDR3 has 13 amino acids. Per germline, CDR1 KGHPV and CDR2 FQNQEV (reference sequence). This CDR3 reads CASSPGQIYEQYF. CDR3 DNA, as far as it was read: TGTGCCAGCAGTCCTGGACAGATATATGAACAGTAC.

As regards this clone: The listed genes are named as in mouse. Read coverage stops 1 residue before the CDR3 terminus; the germline J gene supplies the remainder. The V and J genes are TRBV12-1 and TRBJ1-4; TRBD1 aligns across 8 bases. Germline lookup yields CDR1 SGHSN and CDR2 HYEKVE. The CDR3 loop spans 14 amino acids. With V trimmed by 2 bases and J by 4 bases, 2 bases remained unmatched. Partial CDR3 DNA: TGTGCCAGCTCTCCAGGGGGCGGCAACGAAAGATTATTT. Translated: CASSPGGGNERLF. The whole CDR3 protein reads CASSPGGGNERLFF.

This clone was seen just once. Each gene name is a mouse one. The read ends 1 residue before the CDR3 terminus; that terminus is restored from the germline J gene. This chain connects TRBV23 to TRBJ2-7; TRBD1 is the table's D call and was not checked against the DNA. The CDR3 spans 14 residues. Germline-derived CDR1 and CDR2 are KGHTA and FQNQQP. The sequenced CDR3 bases are TGCTCCAGCAGCCCTCCGGGACAGGGTTGGGAACAGTAC. Translating gives CSSSPPGQGWEQY. The whole CDR3 sequence reads CSSSPPGQGWEQYF.

To note about this clone: The gene names given are mouse names. CDR3 residues: CASSLSRAHSAETLYF. The sequenced part of the CDR3 DNA is TGTGCCAGCAGTCTGTCGAGGGCACATAGTGCAGAAACGCTGTAT. V is TRBV26 and J is TRBJ2-3; D ambiguous. The CDR3 end lies 1 residue beyond the end of the read and is filled in from the germline J gene. CDR3 length: 16 residues. Deletions cut 0 bases from V and 0 bases from J, with 10 bases between. The germline V gene encodes CDR1 KGHPV and CDR2 FQNQEV (reference sequence). Filled out from reference TRBV26 and TRBJ2-3, the complete variable domain reads NSKVIQTPRYLVKGQGQKAKMRCIPEKGHPVVFWYQQNKNNEFKFLINFQNQEVLQQIDMTEKRFSAECPSNSPCSLEIQSSEAGDSALYLCASSLSRAHSAETLYFGSGTRLTVL.

A note on this clone: Gene names are mouse gene names. CDR3 in amino acids: CASSRDNNQAPLF. CDR3 bases read: TGTGCCAGCAGCCGGGACAACAACCAGGCTCCGCTT. The J gene is TRBJ1-5, the V gene TRBV5; possibly TRBD1 for D (5 bases). The DNA ends 1 residue before the CDR3 does, and the rest of the CDR3 is filled in from the germline J gene. Germline V gives CDR1 LGHNA, CDR2 YNLKQL (reference sequence). The CDR3 is 13 amino acids. Between the trimmed V and J ends, which lost 4 bases and 1 base, there was a span of 5 bases.

By share, this clone counts as large. Gene names are mouse gene names. The part of the CDR3 DNA that was read is TGTGCCAGCAGTCTTCGGACAGCAAACACCGGGCAGCTCTAC. It is translated as CASSLRTANTGQLY. The entire CDR3 is CASSLRTANTGQLYF. The genes are TRBV26 and TRBJ2-2, with D possibly being TRBD1 (6 bases). Coverage ceases 1 residue before the CDR3 finishes, and the germline J gene fills in the end. Germline CDR1 KGHPV, CDR2 FQNQEV (reference sequence). V lost 3 bases to trimming and J lost 0 bases, with 8 bases between them. This CDR3 spans 15 amino acids.

This clone is large by share. The germline and genes are mouse ones. The sequenced fragment ends 1 residue before the CDR3 boundary, so the rest is inferred from the germline J gene. This chain joins TRBV19 and TRBJ2-7, with TRBD2 matching over 10 bases. CDR3 length: 13 amino acids. After removal of 3 bases from V and 5 bases from J, the junction contained 2 bases not matched to a gene. The germline gives CDR1 FNHDT, CDR2 SITEND (reference sequence). CDR3 bases read: TGTGCCAGCAGTACTGGGGGGGCGCATGAACAGTAC. Its protein is CASSTGGAHEQY. The whole CDR3 is CASSTGGAHEQYF. The full variable domain, rest sourced from reference TRBV19 and TRBJ2-7, is GGIITQTPKFLIGQEGQKLTLKCQQNFNHDTMYWYRQDSGKGLRLIYYSITENDLQKGDLSEGYDASREKKSSFSLTVTSAQKNEMAVFLCASSTGGAHEQYFGPGTRLTVL.

This clone is labeled as large. Mouse names are used for the genes. The CDR3 end lies 1 residue beyond the end of the read and is filled in from the germline J gene. The chain is built from TRBV16 and TRBJ2-7, with D perhaps assigned TRBD1 or TRBD2 (5 bases each). V dropped 5 bases and J dropped 4 bases, with 9 bases sitting between them. The germline V gene has CDR1 SGHSA and CDR2 FRNQAP. The length of the CDR3 is 12 residues. CDR3 DNA (partial): TGTGCAAGCAGCCCGGGACGGTATGAACAGTAC. Protein: CASSPGRYEQY. The whole CDR3 protein is CASSPGRYEQYF.

As regards this clone: Gene names and germline refer to mouse. The CDR3 goes on 1 residue after the read ends, and that part is filled in from the germline J gene. The V and J genes are TRBV19 and TRBJ2-7; D may be TRBD1 or TRBD2 (5 bases each). Trimming stripped 4 bases from V and 4 bases from J, with 12 bases between. This CDR3 is 13 amino acids long. Germline values: CDR1 FNHDT, CDR2 SITEND (reference sequence). CDR3 DNA, as far as it was read: TGTGCCAGCAGTCCGGGACGAAGGTATGAACAGTAC. Translation gives CASSPGRRYEQY. The whole CDR3 region reads CASSPGRRYEQYF.